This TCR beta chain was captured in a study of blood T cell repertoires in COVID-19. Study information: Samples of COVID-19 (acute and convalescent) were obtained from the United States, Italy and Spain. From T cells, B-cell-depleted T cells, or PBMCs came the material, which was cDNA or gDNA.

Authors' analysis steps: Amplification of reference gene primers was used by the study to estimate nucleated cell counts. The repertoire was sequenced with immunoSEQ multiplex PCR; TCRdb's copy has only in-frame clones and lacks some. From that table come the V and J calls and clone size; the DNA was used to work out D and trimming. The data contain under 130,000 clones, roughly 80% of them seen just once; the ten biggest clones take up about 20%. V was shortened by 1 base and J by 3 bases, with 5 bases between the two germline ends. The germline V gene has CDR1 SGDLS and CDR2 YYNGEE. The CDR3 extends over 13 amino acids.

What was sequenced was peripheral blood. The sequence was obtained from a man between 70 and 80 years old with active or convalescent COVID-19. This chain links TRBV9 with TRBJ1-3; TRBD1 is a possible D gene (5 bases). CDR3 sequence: CASSVQGGNTIYF. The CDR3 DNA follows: TGTGCCAGCAGCGTACAGGGTGGAAACACCATATATTTT.